This T cell receptor beta chain originates from a study of T-cell reconstitution after alpha-beta-depleted transplantation in children. The TCRbeta library incorporated unique molecular identifiers. TCRdb ran MiXCR on the PCR reads and lists one entry per CDR3 protein. The sample holds a few hundred thousand distinct CDR3 sequences, 25% to 30% seen once. Study-level points and caveats: A year post-transplant, T-cell counts and diversity derived mostly from newly produced T cells. Day-60 TCRbeta diversity that was high in some patients was derived from surviving recipient T cells and thymic progenitors. By about two months after transplant, alpha-beta T cells reportedly arose from several hundred graft clones that had expanded.

The CDR3 has 15 amino acids. Trimming cost V 2 bases and J 5 bases; bases outside gene matches: 5. Per the germline V gene, CDR1 is MNHNS and CDR2 is SASEGT. Of note for this clonotype: Its antigen remains unknown.

Material: PBMCs, obtained before TCRalphabeta/CD19-depleted stem cell transplant. The chain links TRBV6-1 to TRBJ2-2, with 7 bases that match TRBD2. The TCR originated in a boy in the first two years of life with Wiskott-Aldrich syndrome, due to receive a stem cell transplant. CDR3 DNA: TGTGCCAGCAGTGAATTAGCGGGTCGGACCGGGGAGCTGTTTTTT. It encodes CASSELAGRTGELFF.